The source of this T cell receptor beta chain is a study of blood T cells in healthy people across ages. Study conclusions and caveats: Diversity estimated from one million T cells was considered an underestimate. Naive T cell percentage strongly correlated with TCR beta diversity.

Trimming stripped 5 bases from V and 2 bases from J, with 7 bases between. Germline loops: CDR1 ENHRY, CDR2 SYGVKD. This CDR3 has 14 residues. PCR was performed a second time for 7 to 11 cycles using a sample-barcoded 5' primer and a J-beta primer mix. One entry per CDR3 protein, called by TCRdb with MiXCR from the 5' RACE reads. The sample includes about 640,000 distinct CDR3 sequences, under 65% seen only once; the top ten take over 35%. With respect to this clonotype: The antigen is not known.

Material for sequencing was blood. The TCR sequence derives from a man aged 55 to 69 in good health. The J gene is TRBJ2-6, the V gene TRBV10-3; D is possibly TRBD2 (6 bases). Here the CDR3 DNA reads TGTGCCATCAGTACGGGGGCTGGGGCCAACGTCCTGACTTTC. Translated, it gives CAISTGAGANVLTF.